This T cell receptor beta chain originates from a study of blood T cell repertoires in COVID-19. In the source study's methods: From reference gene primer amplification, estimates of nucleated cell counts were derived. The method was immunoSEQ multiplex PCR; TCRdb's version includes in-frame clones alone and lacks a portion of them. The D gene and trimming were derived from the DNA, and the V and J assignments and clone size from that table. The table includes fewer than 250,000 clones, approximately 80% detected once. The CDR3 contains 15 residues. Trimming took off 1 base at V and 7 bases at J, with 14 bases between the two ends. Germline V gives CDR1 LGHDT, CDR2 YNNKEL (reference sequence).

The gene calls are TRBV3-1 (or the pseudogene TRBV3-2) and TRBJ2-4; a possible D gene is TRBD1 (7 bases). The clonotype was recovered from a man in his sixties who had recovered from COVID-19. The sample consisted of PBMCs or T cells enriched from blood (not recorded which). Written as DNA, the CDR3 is TGTGCCAGCAGCCAAGTCAGGGGGGTGAAGAACATTCAGTACTTC. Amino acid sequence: CASSQVRGVKNIQYF.